One and the same sample provided the 10 T cell receptor beta chains below, sequenced in a study of monozygotic twins with inflammatory bowel disease. Reanalyzing the 5' RACE reads, TCRdb keeps one entry per CDR3 protein, without DNA. Recorded for this sample: some 100,000 distinct CDR3 sequences. The specimen was blood. All receptors come from a human donor with ulcerative colitis or Crohn's disease, or a healthy co-twin of an affected twin (not recorded which).

The chain employs TRBV7-9 and TRBJ1-2; the TCRdb call, TRBD1, lacks DNA for checking. The length of the CDR3 is 14 residues. The germline CDR1 and CDR2 sequences are SEHNR and FQNEAQ (reference sequence). The CDR3 reads CASSLKDSPTVYTF.

This chain connects TRBV15 to TRBJ1-3; TCRdb's D call of TRBD1 is untestable without DNA. The CDR3 has 17 amino acids. Germline-derived CDR1 and CDR2 are LNHNV and YYDKDF (reference sequence). The CDR3 sequence is CATSIPVGQRTGNTIYF.

The chain is built from TRBV7-9 and TRBJ2-6. This CDR3 is built from 15 residues. Per germline, CDR1 SEHNR and CDR2 FQNEAQ (reference sequence). The CDR3 protein is CASSVAFSGANVLTF.

V gene TRBV7-9 combines with J gene TRBJ2-2; absent DNA, TCRdb's TRBD1 call cannot be checked. From germline, CDR1 is SEHNR and CDR2 FQNEAQ (reference sequence). The CDR3 is 16 residues long. CDR3 amino acids: CASSPLGQGRTGELFF.

The rearrangement uses TRBV27 and TRBJ2-1; TCRdb picks TRBD2, but there is no DNA to check that call. The CDR3 has 18 residues. Germline lookup yields CDR1 MNHEY and CDR2 SMNVEV (reference sequence). CDR3 sequence reads: CASSELAGGPNEINEQFF.

The chain is built from TRBV25-1 and TRBJ2-1. This CDR3 contains 15 residues. Germline V gene lookup returns CDR1 MGHDK and CDR2 SYGVNS. CDR3 residues: CASSEPGDLGNEQFF.

V usage is TRBV5-1 and J usage is TRBJ2-3; TCRdb's D gene call, TRBD1, goes unchecked for lack of DNA. CDR3 length: 14 amino acids. From germline, CDR1 is SGHRS and CDR2 YFSETQ. The CDR3 sequence: CASSSPGGADTQYF. The whole variable domain, filled in from reference TRBV5-1 and TRBJ2-3, reads KAGVTQTPRYLIKTRGQQVTLSCSPISGHRSVSWYQQTPGQGLQFLFEYFSETQRNKGNFPGRFSGRQFSNSRSEMNVSTLELGDSALYLCASSSPGGADTQYFGPGTRLTVL.

V and J are TRBV15 and TRBJ1-4. The germline gives CDR1 LNHNV, CDR2 YYDKDF (reference sequence). The CDR3 runs 14 residues. The CDR3 sequence: CATSKGLINEKLFF.

V usage is TRBV19 and J usage is TRBJ1-3. The length of the CDR3 is 13 residues. Per germline, CDR1 LNHDA and CDR2 SQIVND (reference sequence). The CDR3: CASSATTGNTIYF.

The gene calls are TRBV6-5 and TRBJ1-2; TCRdb gives TRBD1 as the D gene, but with no DNA this cannot be confirmed. Germline lookup yields CDR1 MNHEY and CDR2 SVGAGI. The CDR3 has 13 amino acids. Here the CDR3 reads CASSTPGGRGYTF.